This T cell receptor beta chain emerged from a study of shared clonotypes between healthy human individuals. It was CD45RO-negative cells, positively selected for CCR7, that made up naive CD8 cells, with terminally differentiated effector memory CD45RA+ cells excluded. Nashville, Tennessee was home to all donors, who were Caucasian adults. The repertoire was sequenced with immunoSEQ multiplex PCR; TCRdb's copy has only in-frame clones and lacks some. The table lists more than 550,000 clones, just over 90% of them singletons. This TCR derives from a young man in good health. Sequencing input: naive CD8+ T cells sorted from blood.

This CDR3 is CASSLAGSEQYF. The CDR3 DNA follows: TGTGCCAGCAGCTTAGCTGGGAGCGAGCAGTACTTC. V and J are TRBV7-2 and TRBJ2-7; possibly TRBD2 for D (5 bases). The CDR3 contains 12 residues. V lost 0 bases, J lost 6 bases, and 6 bases lay in between. CDR1 is SGHTA, CDR2 FQGNSA, per germline.